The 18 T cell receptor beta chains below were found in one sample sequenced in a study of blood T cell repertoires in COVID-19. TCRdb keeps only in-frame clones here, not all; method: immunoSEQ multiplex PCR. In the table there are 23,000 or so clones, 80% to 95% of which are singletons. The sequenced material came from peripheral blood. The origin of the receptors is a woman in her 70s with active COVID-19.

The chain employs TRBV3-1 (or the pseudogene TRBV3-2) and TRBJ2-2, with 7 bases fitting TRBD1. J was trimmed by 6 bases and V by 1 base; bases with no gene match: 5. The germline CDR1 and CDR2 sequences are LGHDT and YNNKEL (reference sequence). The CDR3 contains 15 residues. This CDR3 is CASSQGQGMAGELFF. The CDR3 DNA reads TGTGCCAGCAGCCAAGGACAGGGAATGGCCGGGGAGCTGTTTTTT.

DNA for the CDR3: TGTGCCAGCTATCTATTGACAGGCCCTAACCGGAACACTGAAGCTTTCTTT. This gives the protein CASYLLTGPNRNTEAFF. The V call is TRBV18, the J call TRBJ1-1; weak D call: TRBD1 (6 bases). Between the trimmed V and J ends, which lost 7 bases and 1 base, there was a span of 22 bases. The CDR3 covers 17 residues. In germline, CDR1 is KGHSH, CDR2 LQKENI.

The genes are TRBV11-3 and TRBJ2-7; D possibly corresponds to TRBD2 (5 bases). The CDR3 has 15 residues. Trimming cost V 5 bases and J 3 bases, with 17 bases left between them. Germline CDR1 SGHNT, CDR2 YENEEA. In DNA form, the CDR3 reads TGTGCCAGCAGCCGTGGAGGCTCGCAGTACTACGAGCAGTACTTC. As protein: CASSRGGSQYYEQYF.

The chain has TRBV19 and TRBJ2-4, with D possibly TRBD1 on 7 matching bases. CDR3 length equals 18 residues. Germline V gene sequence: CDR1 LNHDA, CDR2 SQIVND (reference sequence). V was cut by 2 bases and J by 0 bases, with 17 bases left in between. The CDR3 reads CASSIRGTASLAKNIQYF. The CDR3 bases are TGTGCCAGTAGTATACGGGGGACAGCTTCTTTAGCCAAAAACATTCAGTACTTC.

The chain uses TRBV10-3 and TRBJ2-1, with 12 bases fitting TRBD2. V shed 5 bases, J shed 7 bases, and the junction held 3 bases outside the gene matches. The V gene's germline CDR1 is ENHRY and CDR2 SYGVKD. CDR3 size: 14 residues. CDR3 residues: CAISRLAGDNEQFF. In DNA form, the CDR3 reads TGTGCCATCAGTCGACTAGCGGGAGATAATGAGCAGTTCTTC.

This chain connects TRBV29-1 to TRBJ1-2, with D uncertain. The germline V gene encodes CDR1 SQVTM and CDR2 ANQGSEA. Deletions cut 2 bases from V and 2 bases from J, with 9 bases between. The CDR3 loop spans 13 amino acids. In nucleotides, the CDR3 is TGCAGCGTTGAACGTAACCGGAACTATGGCTACACCTTC. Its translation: CSVERNRNYGYTF.

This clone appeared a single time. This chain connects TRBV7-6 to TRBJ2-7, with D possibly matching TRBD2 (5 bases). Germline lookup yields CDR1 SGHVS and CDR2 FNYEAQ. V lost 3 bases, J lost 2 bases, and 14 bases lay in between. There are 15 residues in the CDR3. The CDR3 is CASSLSPLEAYEQYF. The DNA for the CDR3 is TGTGCCAGCAGCTTGAGCCCACTAGAGGCCTACGAGCAGTACTTC.

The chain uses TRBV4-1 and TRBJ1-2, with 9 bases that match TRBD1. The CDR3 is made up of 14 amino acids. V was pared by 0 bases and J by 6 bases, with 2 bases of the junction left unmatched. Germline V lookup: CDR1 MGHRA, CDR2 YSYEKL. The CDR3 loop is CASSQDGTGNGYTF. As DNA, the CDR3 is TGCGCCAGCAGCCAAGATGGGACAGGGAATGGCTACACCTTC.

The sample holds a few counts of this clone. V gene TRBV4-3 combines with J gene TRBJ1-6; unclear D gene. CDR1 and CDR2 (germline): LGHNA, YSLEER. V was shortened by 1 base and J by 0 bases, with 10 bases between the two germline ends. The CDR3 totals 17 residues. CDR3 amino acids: CASSQGAMSSYNSPLHF. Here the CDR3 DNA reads TGCGCCAGCAGCCAAGGGGCGATGAGCTCCTATAATTCACCCCTCCACTTT.

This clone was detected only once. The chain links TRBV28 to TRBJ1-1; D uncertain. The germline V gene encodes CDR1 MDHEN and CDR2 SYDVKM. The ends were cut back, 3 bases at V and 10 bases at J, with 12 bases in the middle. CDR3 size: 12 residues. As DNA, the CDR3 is TGTGCCAGCAGTTTTACTCCACGAAGAGCTTTCTTT. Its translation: CASSFTPRRAFF.

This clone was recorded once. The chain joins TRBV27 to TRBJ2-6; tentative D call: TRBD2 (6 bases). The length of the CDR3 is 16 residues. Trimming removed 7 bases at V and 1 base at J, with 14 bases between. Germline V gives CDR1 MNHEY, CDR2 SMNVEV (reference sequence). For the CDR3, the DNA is TGTGCCAGCACGGTGGAGGGTCGTTCTGGGGCCAACGTCCTGACTTTC. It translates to CASTVEGRSGANVLTF.

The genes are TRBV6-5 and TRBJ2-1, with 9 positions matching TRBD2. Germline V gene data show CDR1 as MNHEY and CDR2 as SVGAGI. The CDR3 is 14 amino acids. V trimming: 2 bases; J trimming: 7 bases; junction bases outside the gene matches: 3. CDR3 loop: CASSYGTSWNEQFF. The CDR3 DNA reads TGTGCCAGCAGTTACGGGACTAGCTGGAATGAGCAGTTCTTC.

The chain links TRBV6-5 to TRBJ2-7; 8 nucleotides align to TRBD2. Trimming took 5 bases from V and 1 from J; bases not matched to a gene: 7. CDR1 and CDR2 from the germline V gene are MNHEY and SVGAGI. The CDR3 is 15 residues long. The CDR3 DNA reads TGTGCCAGCAGTCGGGAGGGCGCGGGGTCCTACGAGCAGTACTTC. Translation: CASSREGAGSYEQYF.

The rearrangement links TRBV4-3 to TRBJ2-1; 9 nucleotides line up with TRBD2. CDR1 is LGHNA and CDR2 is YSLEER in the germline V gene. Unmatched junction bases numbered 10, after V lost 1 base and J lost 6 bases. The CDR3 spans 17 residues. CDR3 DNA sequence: TGCGCCAGCAGCCAAGGGGGGACTAGCCTGGGGAGCAATGAGCAGTTCTTC. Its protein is CASSQGGTSLGSNEQFF.

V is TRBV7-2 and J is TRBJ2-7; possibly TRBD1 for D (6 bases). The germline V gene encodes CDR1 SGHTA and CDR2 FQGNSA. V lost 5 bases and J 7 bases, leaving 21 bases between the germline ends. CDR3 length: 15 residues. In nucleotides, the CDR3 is TGTGCCAGCAGCGGGCAGGGGACACCCACGGGTGAGCAGTACTTC. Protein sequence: CASSGQGTPTGEQYF.

This CDR3 reads CASSPRGGEGYTF. CDR3 DNA sequence: TGTGCCAGCAGCCCCCGGGGAGGGGAGGGCTACACCTTC. V gene TRBV3-1 (or the pseudogene TRBV3-2) combines with J gene TRBJ1-2; D possibly corresponds to TRBD1 (5 bases). This CDR3 spans 13 amino acids. Trimming pared 4 bases from V and 8 bases from J, leaving 14 bases between. The germline gives CDR1 LGHDT, CDR2 YNNKEL (reference sequence).

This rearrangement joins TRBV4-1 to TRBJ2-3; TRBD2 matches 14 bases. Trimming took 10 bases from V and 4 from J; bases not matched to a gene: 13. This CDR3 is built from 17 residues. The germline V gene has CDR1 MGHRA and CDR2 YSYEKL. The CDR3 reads CAIGGSAGLAGADTQYF. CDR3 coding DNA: TGCGCCATCGGTGGGTCGGCGGGACTAGCGGGAGCAGATACGCAGTATTTT.

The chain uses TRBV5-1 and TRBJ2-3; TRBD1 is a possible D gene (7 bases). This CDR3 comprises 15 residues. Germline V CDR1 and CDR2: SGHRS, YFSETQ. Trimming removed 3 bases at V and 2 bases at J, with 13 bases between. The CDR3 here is CASSWGDSYTDTQYF. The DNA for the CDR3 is TGCGCCAGCAGCTGGGGGGACAGCTACACAGATACGCAGTATTTT. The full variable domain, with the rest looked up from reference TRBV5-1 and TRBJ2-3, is KAGVTQTPRYLIKTRGQQVTLSCSPISGHRSVSWYQQTPGQGLQFLFEYFSETQRNKGNFPGRFSGRQFSNSRSEMNVSTLELGDSALYLCASSWGDSYTDTQYFGPGTRLTVL.